The T cell receptor beta chain under discussion was sequenced for a study of identical twins (dated by TCRdb to 2016 to 2017). Regarding the study in general: To test whether fetal clonotypes persist, the study used deep sequencing on TCR alpha and beta repertoires from monozygotic twins, unrelated adults of various ages, and cord blood. To rule out contamination, replicate twin experiments were performed at different times with different library preparation protocols. Overall study outcomes, separate from this receptor: Fewer insertions were carried by abundant cord blood beta clonotypes; a weaker similar trend was observed in young adult naive repertoires, while no such trend was observed in memory repertoires. Compared with coincidental sharing between unrelated individuals, an excess of low generation-probability sequences was observed among out-of-frame TCR alpha sequences shared between twins. Invariant T cells such as MAIT and iNKT could partly confound zero-insertion analyses, although diverse VJ usage argued against such confounding for most clonotypes. Out-of-frame TCR alpha sharing in monozygotic twins was systematically underestimated by recombination models, whereas sharing between unrelated individuals was in agreement with the recombination models. Because the same donors could not be followed over many years, the conclusions depended on cross-sectional statistical analysis. Excess twin sharing in beta out-of-frame sequences was weaker because fewer shared sequences lowered the signal-to-noise ratio.

Many counts were recorded for this clonotype. Its binding antigen is unknown. No clone much larger than this one lies a single base away; base qualities are absent. Every donor was a healthy Caucasian. The twin cohort consisted of three pairs of female monozygotic twins, all aged about 18 to 29 years. RNA for TCR libraries was isolated from peripheral blood mononuclear cells. Receptor amplification or capture employed 5' RACE. Sequencing relied on an Illumina HiSeq 2000. A universal primer binding site was added through template switching, and the final cDNA carried a unique molecular identifier so that TCR cDNA molecules could be counted accurately. Specific primers in the conserved constant-segment region were used to synthesize first-strand cDNA for TCR alpha and beta chains. Each cDNA library was double barcoded, with a SMART-Mk sample barcode plus Illumina barcodes, to control for contamination. TruSeq adapter sequences along with Illumina sample barcodes were introduced in two successive PCR steps. TCR alpha and beta cDNA libraries were sequenced on the Illumina HiSeq platform with custom primers. From the authors' description of their analysis: Raw reads were processed with MiGEC to extract unique molecular identifiers, and MiXCR was used to determine CDR3 positions. Recombination models were inferred per individual with the repgenHMM and IGoR tools using an EM algorithm. Shared clonotypes were analyzed with the tcR package in R, and sharing was normalized by the product of cloneset sizes. To study raw recombination without the effects of thymic and clonal selection, out-of-frame nonproductive sequences were analyzed. Clones were called with MiXCR by TCRdb after fastp trimmed the public reads at Q25, and only in-frame beta chains were retained. Rows matching on CDR3 protein sequence are summarized as one entry with the most common DNA and genes. For this entry, the V and J calls and clone size follow TCRdb and not the study's own pipeline. This sample has 600,000 to 700,000 distinct CDR3 sequences in its table, and around 20% of those were observed once. The ten biggest clones cover about 4.5% of the sample.

Including the terminal cysteine and phenylalanine, the CDR3 comprises 14 residues. Just CDR3 DNA is preserved here, 42 bases in frame from base 1. For this chain, trimming is 6 bases at the V end and 4 bases at the J end, and the number of junction bases without a gene match is 3. The CDR1 and CDR2 encoded by the germline V gene are MGHRA and YSYEKL. These same records also appear under a second study, on T cells expressing NK-cell markers. In that second paper, the authors write: In sorted CD3+CD56+NKG2C+, CD3+CD56+NKG2C- and CD3+CD56-NKG2C+ T-cell subsets from eight donors, TCR beta-chain repertoires were profiled. Seven of the eight sequenced donors were HCMV-seropositive and one was HCMV-seronegative. To restrict sorting to alphabetaTCR-expressing T cells, an anti-gammadeltaTCR antibody was added in several experiments. In five to seven donors, the dominant CD3+CD56+NKG2C+ clonotypes were among the top 10 CD8+ clonotypes and accounted for about 1.0-7.5% of CD8+ T cells. Those dominant clonotypes were again the most abundant among CD3+CD56-NKG2C+ cells in a few donors, at about 28.3-65%. Whether the expanded NKG2C-expressing T cell clones were specific for HCMV antigens remained unclear. Randomly selected healthy volunteers, three men and five women, were used as the eight sequenced donors. To determine HCMV serostatus, a commercial ELISA kit was used to detect HCMV-specific IgG in serum. For six donors, bulk peripheral blood T-cell repertoires were additionally sequenced from unsorted PBMC. Reads were demultiplexed and grouped by UMI with MIGEC, and clonotypes were assembled and quantified with MiTCR. To exclude erroneous sequences, only TCR cDNA sequences supported by at least two reads were retained. The tcR package was used for downstream repertoire analysis, with clonotypes matched between fractions based on CDR3 nucleotide sequence plus V segment. VDJmatch was used to annotate antigen specificity against VDJdb, with one amino acid substitution in CDR3 permitted.

The clonotype originates from a woman under 30 in good health. The receptor chain draws on TRBV4-1 and TRBJ2-1; TRBD2 lines up with 10 middle nucleotides. The sequenced material came from PBMCs. The nucleotide sequence reads as follows: TGCGCCAGCAGGGAGCGGGAGGGTTACAATGAGCAGTTCTTC. It translates to CASREREGYNEQFF.